This T cell receptor beta chain is drawn from a study of PD-L1 blockade in urothelial cancer. For the study at large: In the patient group, about 85% of the roughly 30 were males with bladder-origin urothelial cancer.

Only in-frame clones appear in the TCRdb table, and some are missing; sequencing was by immunoSEQ multiplex PCR. The table lists about 57,000 clones, roughly four fifths of them singletons. Noted time point: pretreatment peripheral blood. Each patient contributed between 1 and 8 total time points of blood mononuclear cells, pretreatment and during treatment. The clonotype was recovered from a man aged 70-80 years with urothelial cancer. The sample consisted of PBMCs, taken around atezolizumab (anti-PD-L1) treatment.

This CDR3 is CASSLRDSSYEQYF. The CDR3 DNA reads as TGTGCCAGCAGCTTAAGGGACAGCTCCTACGAGCAGTACTTC. The chain links TRBV7-2 to TRBJ2-7, with 7 bases aligning to TRBD1. V trimming: 2 bases; J trimming: 0 bases; junction bases outside the gene matches: 1. Germline V gene lookup returns CDR1 SGHTA and CDR2 FQGNSA. This CDR3 is 14 amino acids long. Full variable domain (remainder filled in from reference TRBV7-2 and TRBJ2-7): GAGVSQSPSNKVTEKGKDVELRCDPISGHTALYWYRQSLGQGLEFLIYFQGNSAPDKSGLPSDRFSAERTGGSVSTLTIQRTQQEDSAVYLCASSLRDSSYEQYFGPGTRLTVT.